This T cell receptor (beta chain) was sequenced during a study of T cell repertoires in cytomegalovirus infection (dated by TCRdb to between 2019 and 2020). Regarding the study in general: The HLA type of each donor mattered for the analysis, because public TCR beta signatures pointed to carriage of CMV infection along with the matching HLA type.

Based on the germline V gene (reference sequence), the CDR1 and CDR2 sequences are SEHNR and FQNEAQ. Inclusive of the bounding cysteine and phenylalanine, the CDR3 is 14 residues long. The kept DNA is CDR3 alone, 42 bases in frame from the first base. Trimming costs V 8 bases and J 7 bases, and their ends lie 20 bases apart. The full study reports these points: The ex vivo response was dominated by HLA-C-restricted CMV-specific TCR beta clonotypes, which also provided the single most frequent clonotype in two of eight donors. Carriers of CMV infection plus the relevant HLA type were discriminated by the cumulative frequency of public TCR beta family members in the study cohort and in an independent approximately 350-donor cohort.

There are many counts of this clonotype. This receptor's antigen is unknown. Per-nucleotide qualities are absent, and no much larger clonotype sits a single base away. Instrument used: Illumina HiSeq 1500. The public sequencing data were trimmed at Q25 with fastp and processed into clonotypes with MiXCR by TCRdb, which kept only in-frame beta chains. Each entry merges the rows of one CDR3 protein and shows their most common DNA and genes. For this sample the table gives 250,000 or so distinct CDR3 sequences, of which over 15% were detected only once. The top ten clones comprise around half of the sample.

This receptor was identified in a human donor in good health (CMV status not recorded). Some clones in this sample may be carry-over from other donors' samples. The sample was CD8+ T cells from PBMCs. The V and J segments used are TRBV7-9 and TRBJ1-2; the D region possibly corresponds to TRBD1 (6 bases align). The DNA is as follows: TGTGCCAGCGGTTCGGACAGACACTATGCTGGCTACACCTTC. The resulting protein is CASGSDRHYAGYTF.